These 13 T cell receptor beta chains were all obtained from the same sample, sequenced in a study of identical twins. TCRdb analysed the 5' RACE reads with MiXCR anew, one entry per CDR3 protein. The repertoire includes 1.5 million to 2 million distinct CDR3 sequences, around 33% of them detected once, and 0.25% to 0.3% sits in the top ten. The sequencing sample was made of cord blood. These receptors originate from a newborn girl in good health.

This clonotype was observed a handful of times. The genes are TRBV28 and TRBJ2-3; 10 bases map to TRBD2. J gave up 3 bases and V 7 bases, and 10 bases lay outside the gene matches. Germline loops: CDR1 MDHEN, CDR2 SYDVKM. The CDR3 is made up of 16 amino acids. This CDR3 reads CASKRASGSKTDTQYF. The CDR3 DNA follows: TGTGCCAGCAAGAGGGCTAGCGGGAGTAAGACAGATACGCAGTATTTT. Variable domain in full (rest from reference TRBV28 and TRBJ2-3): DVKVTQSSRYLVKRTGEKVFLECVQDMDHENMFWYRQDPGLGLRLIYFSYDVKMKEKGDIPEGYSVSREKKERFSLILESASTNQTSMYLCASKRASGSKTDTQYFGPGTRLTVL.

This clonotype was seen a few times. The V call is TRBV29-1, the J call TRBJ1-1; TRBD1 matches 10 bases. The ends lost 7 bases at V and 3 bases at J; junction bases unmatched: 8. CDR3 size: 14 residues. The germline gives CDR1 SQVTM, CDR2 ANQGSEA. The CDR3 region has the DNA TGCAGCGGGAGGGACAGGGGAGGGGACACTGAAGCTTTCTTT. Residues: CSGRDRGGDTEAFF.

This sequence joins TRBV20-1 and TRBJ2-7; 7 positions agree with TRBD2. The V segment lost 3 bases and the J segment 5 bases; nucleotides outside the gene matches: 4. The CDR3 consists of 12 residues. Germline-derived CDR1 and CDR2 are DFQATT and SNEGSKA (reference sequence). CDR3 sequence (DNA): TGCAGTGCTAGGGCGGGGGTGCACGAGCAGTACTTC. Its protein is CSARAGVHEQYF.

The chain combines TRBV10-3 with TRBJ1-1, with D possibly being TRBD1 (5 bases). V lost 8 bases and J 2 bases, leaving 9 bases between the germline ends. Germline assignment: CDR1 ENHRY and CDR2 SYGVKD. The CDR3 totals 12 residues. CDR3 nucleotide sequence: TGTGCCATCGGGGGAAGAAACACTGAAGCTTTCTTT. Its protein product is CAIGGRNTEAFF.

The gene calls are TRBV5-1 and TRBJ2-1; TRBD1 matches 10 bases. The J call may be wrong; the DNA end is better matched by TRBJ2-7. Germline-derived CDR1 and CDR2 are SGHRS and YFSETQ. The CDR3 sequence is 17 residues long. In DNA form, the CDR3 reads TGCGCCAGCAGCACCATTCCCGGGACAGGGGCCTACAATGAGCAGTACTTC. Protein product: CASSTIPGTGAYNEQYF.

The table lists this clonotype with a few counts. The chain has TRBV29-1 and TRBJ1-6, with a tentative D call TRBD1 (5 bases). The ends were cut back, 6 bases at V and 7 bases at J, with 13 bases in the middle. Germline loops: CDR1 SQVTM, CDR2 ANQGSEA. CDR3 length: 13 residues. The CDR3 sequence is CSVRDGENSPLHF. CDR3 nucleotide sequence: TGCAGCGTGAGGGACGGAGAGAATTCACCCCTCCACTTT.

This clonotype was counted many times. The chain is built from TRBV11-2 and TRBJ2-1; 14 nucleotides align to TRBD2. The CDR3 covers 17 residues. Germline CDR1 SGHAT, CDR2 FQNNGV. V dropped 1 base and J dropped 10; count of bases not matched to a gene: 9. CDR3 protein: CASSLAQGTSGSREQFF. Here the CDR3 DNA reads TGTGCCAGCAGCTTAGCTCAAGGGACTAGCGGGAGTCGGGAGCAGTTCTTC.

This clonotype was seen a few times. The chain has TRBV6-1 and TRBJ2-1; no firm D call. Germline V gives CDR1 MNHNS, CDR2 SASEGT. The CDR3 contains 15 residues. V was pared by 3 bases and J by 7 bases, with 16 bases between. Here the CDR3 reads CASSDPGSRRNEQFF. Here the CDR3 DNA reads TGTGCCAGCAGTGACCCGGGCAGCCGGCGGAATGAGCAGTTCTTC.

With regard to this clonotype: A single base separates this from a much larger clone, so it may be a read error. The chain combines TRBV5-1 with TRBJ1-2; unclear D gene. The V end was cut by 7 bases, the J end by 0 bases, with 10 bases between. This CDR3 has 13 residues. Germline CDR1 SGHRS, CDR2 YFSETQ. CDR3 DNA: TGCGCCAGCGCCGTAGACACTAACTATGGCTACACCTTC. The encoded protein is CASAVDTNYGYTF. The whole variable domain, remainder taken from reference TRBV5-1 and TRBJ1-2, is KAGVTQTPRYLIKTRGQQVTLSCSPISGHRSVSWYQQTPGQGLQFLFEYFSETQRNKGNFPGRFSGRQFSNSRSEMNVSTLELGDSALYLCASAVDTNYGYTFGSGTRLTVV.

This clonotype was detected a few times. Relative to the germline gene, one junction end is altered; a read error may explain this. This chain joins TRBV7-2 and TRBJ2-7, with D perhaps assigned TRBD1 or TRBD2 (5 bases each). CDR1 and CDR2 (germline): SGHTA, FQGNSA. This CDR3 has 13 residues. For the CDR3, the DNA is TGTGCCAGCAGCTTAGACCCCTTGGGGGAGCGGTACTTC. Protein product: CASSLDPLGERYF.

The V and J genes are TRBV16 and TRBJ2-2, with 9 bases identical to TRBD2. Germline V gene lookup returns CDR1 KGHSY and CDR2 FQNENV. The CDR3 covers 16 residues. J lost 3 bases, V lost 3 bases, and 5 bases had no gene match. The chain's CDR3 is CASSHSAGGYTGELFF. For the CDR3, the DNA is TGTGCCAGCAGCCACTCAGCGGGAGGTTACACCGGGGAGCTGTTTTTT.

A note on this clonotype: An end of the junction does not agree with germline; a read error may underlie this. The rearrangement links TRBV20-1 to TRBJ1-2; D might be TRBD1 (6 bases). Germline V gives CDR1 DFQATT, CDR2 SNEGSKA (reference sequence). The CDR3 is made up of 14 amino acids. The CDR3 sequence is CSVRDRRQDYGYTF. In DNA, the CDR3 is TGCAGTGTTAGAGATCGGAGACAGGACTATGGCTACACCTTC.

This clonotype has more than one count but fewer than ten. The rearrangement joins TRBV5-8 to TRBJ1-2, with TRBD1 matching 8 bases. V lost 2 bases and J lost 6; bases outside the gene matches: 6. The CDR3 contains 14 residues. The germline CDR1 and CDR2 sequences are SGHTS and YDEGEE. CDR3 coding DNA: TGTGCCAGCAGCTTTGACAGGGGACGGGATGGCTACACCTTC. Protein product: CASSFDRGRDGYTF. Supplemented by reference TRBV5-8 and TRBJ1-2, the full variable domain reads EAGVTQSPTHLIKTRGQQATLRCSPISGHTSVYWYQQALGLGLQFLLWYDEGEERNRGNFPPRFSGRQFPNYSSELNVNALELEDSALYLCASSFDRGRDGYTFGSGTRLTVV.